The rows below give T cell receptor beta chains drawn from one sample of a study of identical twins. TCRdb independently ran MiXCR on the 5' RACE reads; one entry per CDR3 protein. The sample records approximately 590,000 distinct CDR3 sequences, 9.5% to 10% being singletons. The sample was also linked to a second study, of yellow fever vaccine responses in identical twins.

The sample comprised PBMCs. All receptors derive from a young woman in good health. Each CDR3 is given with its conserved first and last residue. D genes are given only for firm matches. Only some rows state a clone size, as once, few, many or a class for expanded clones.

J gene | D gene | clone size | V gene | CDR3 DNA | CDR3 protein
TRBJ2-5 | TRBD2 | many | TRBV5-1 | TGTGCCAGCAGCTCCTTAGCGGGAGGCGGGGAGACCCAGTACTTC | CASSSLAGGGETQYF
TRBJ1-4 | . | few | TRBV7-8 | TGTGCCAGCAGCTTACCGGGGCTTAATGAAAAACTGTTTTTT | CASSLPGLNEKLFF
TRBJ2-3 | TRBD1 | few | TRBV20-1 | TGCAGTGCTCGGGCCGGGACAGGGGAAGTAGATACGCAGTATTTT | CSARAGTGEVDTQYF
TRBJ1-5 | . | many | TRBV7-2 | TGTGCCAGCAGCATTAGAGGGGATCAGCCCCAGCATTTT | CASSIRGDQPQHF
TRBJ1-2 | TRBD1 | . | TRBV5-5 | TGTGCCAGCAGCTTGTCGGAGGGGACAGTCGGCTACACCTTC | CASSLSEGTVGYTF
TRBJ2-6 | TRBD2 | few | TRBV11-2 | TGTGCCAGCAGCTTAGATCCCCCTAGCGGGATTTCTGGCTCTGGGGCCAACGTCCTGACTTTC | CASSLDPPSGISGSGANVLTF
TRBJ2-1 | TRBD2 | many | TRBV5-6 | TGTGCCAGCAGCGACCGGTATAGCGGGAGTAATGAGCAGTTCTTC | CASSDRYSGSNEQFF
TRBJ2-1 | . | . | TRBV4-3 | TGCGCCAGCAGCCAAGATGCCAGTCCATACAATGAGCAGTTCTTC | CASSQDASPYNEQFF
TRBJ2-2 | TRBD1 | . | TRBV14 | TGTGCCAGCAGCCAGTTCTACTCTCCCGGGACAGTCGTAAAAGGGAACACCGGGGAGCTGTTTTTT | CASSQFYSPGTVVKGNTGELFF
TRBJ1-1 | . | . | TRBV19 | TGTGCCTCCAGGCGTCGGGGGAATGTTGAAGCTTTCTTT | CASRRRGNVEAFF
TRBJ2-1 | . | . | TRBV20-1 | TGCAGTGCTAGAGATCGGGGGAGTGGGCAGTTCTTC | CSARDRGSGQFF
TRBJ2-1 | . | few | TRBV5-5 | TGTGCCAGCAGCTTGGAATTCTCCTTATACAATGAGCAGTTCTTC | CASSLEFSLYNEQFF
TRBJ2-5 | TRBD1 | . | TRBV25-1 | TGTGCCAGCAGTGGCCCCCGGACAGGTTCCAAAGAGACCCAGTACTTC | CASSGPRTGSKETQYF
TRBJ2-5 | . | few | TRBV5-1 | TGCGCCAGCAGCTTGGAGGCAGAACTTCCAAAAGAGACCCAGTACTTC | CASSLEAELPKETQYF